This TCR beta chain was observed in a study of CD8+CD57+ T cells in acquired aplastic anemia. Study summary: Sorted CD4+ and CD8+ cells gave a mean 3.2 ug DNA, range about 0.19 to 27.4 ug.

It was genomic DNA that served as the template for profiling TCR beta VDJ and CDR3. TCRdb fed the reads into MiXCR, producing one record per CDR3 protein. In the table there are 30,000 to 40,000 distinct CDR3 sequences, about 77% of which are singletons. Study-wide results and limits: The CD8+ Simpson's diversity of patients and controls was not significantly different.

The CDR3 is 14 amino acids. V lost 2 bases to trimming and J lost 3 bases, with 8 bases between them. With respect to this clonotype: Its target is not known.

The TCR was taken from a human donor in good health, serving as a control. Sequencing input: sorted CD4+, CD8+, or CD8+CD57+ T cells (not recorded which) from PBMCs. This chain links TRBV12-3 or TRBV12-4 with TRBJ2-1, with TRBD1 as a possible D gene (5 bases). The CDR3 DNA reads TGTGCCAGCAGTTTATCGACAGACTACAATGAGCAGTTCTTC. Encoded protein: CASSLSTDYNEQFF.